These 29 T cell receptor beta chains share one sample of origin, sequenced in a study of cytomegalovirus exposure and HLA in healthy donors. The study ran its PCR with 60 Vbeta and 13 Jbeta primers. Here immunoSEQ multiplex PCR was the method, and the copy in TCRdb shows in-frame clones only, minus some. The sample has some 200,000 clones, 80% seen once; the top ten hold more than 6%. The sample consisted of PBMCs. Receptors originate from a man aged 35-49 years in good health and CMV-seropositive.

The genes are TRBV5-1 and TRBJ1-2; 10 bases are a match to TRBD1. CDR3 size: 13 residues. CDR1 is SGHRS, CDR2 YFSETQ, per germline. With V trimmed by 5 bases and J by 6 bases, 4 bases remained unmatched. CDR3 nucleotide sequence: TGCGCCAGCAGTCCGACAGGGGGCGATGGCTACACCTTC. Residues: CASSPTGGDGYTF.

The chain employs TRBV7-9 and TRBJ2-3; tentative D call: TRBD2 (6 bases). There are 16 residues in the CDR3. Germline V gene data show CDR1 as SEHNR and CDR2 as FQNEAQ (reference sequence). Trimming pared 4 bases from V and 1 base from J, leaving 15 bases between. The CDR3 loop reads CASSSQGGAGTDTQYF. In DNA, the CDR3 is TGTGCCAGCAGCTCCCAAGGAGGGGCGGGCACAGATACGCAGTATTTT.

The chain couples TRBV5-4 to TRBJ2-7, with 11 bases lining up with TRBD1. This CDR3 contains 15 residues. V lost 1 base and J lost 7; bases outside the gene matches: 7. Germline-derived CDR1 and CDR2 are SGHNT and YYREEE (reference sequence). CDR3: CASSLSGTGGREQYF. CDR3 in DNA: TGTGCCAGCAGCTTGTCCGGGACAGGGGGTCGGGAGCAGTACTTC.

The chain links TRBV27 to TRBJ2-7, with 8 bases that match TRBD1. The CDR3 extends over 14 amino acids. Per germline, CDR1 MNHEY and CDR2 SMNVEV (reference sequence). Trimming removed 3 bases from V and 3 bases from J; junction bases left unmatched: 4. CDR3 coding DNA: TGTGCCAGCAGTTTTGGGACAGGTTTCTACGAGCAGTACTTC. Protein: CASSFGTGFYEQYF.

This chain links TRBV6-5 with TRBJ1-1, with D possibly TRBD1 on 6 matching bases. CDR3 size: 14 residues. V dropped 1 base and J dropped 4 bases, with 10 bases sitting between them. The germline V gene encodes CDR1 MNHEY and CDR2 SVGAGI. CDR3 coding DNA: TGTGCCAGCAGTTACTTTGGGGGCGGCACTGAAGCTTTCTTT. It codes for CASSYFGGGTEAFF.

The table lists this clone with a few counts. The chain carries TRBV5-7 and TRBJ2-2; 8 bases line up with TRBD1. TRBV5-7 is annotated as an ORF whose role is uncertain. This CDR3 comprises 17 residues. Trimming took 4 bases from V and 4 from J; bases not matched to a gene: 12. The CDR3 is CASSLARGRSITGELFF. The CDR3 coding sequence is TGTGCCAGCAGCCTGGCCAGGGGGCGAAGCATCACCGGGGAGCTGTTTTTT.

The CDR3 nucleotides are TGTGCCATCAGTGAGTCGGAGGCAGATACGCAGTATTTT. Encoded protein: CAISESEADTQYF. This chain uses TRBV10-3 with TRBJ2-3; possibly TRBD2 for D (5 bases). Germline assignment: CDR1 ENHRY and CDR2 SYGVKD. The CDR3 sequence is 13 residues long. V lost 0 bases and J lost 4, with 5 bases in between.

The chain is built from TRBV4-3 and TRBJ2-3, with D perhaps TRBD1 (6 bases). This CDR3 is built from 14 residues. Per the germline V gene, CDR1 is LGHNA and CDR2 is YSLEER. With 5 bases removed from V and 2 bases from J, the gap between germline ends came to 11 bases. The CDR3 loop reads CASSYRVYTDTQYF. The CDR3 nucleotides are TGCGCCAGCAGCTACAGGGTCTACACAGATACGCAGTATTTT.

The V and J genes are TRBV9 and TRBJ2-1; 14 bases line up with TRBD2. This CDR3 spans 20 amino acids. With 2 bases clipped from V and 8 bases from J, the junction kept 18 bases outside the gene matches. Germline-derived CDR1 and CDR2 are SGDLS and YYNGEE. The CDR3: CASSVPRDRETSGGVDEQFF. The DNA of the CDR3 is TGTGCCAGCAGCGTGCCGCGGGACAGAGAGACTAGCGGGGGGGTGGATGAGCAGTTCTTC. The whole variable domain, filled in from reference TRBV9 and TRBJ2-1, reads DSGVTQTPKHLITATGQRVTLRCSPRSGDLSVYWYQQSLDQGLQFLIQYYNGEERAKGNILERFSAQQFPDLHSELNLSSLELGDSALYFCASSVPRDRETSGGVDEQFFGPGTRLTVL.

This chain connects TRBV30 to TRBJ2-7, with TRBD1 as a possible D gene (5 bases). Germline lookup yields CDR1 GTSNPN and CDR2 SVGIG (reference sequence). Trimming took 0 bases from V and 5 from J, leaving 20 bases between them. The CDR3 covers 16 residues. The CDR3 DNA reads TGTGCCTGGAGTGTACCGTATAGGGGTTTGAACGACGAGCAGTACTTC. It translates to CAWSVPYRGLNDEQYF. Filled out from reference TRBV30 and TRBJ2-7, the complete variable domain reads SQTIHQWPATLVQPVGSPLSLECTVEGTSNPNLYWYRQAAGRGLQLLFYSVGIGQISSEVPQNLSASRPQDRQFILSSKKLLLSDSGFYLCAWSVPYRGLNDEQYFGPGTRLTVT.

The rearrangement uses TRBV30 and TRBJ2-2; no firm D call. V was trimmed by 3 bases and J by 0 bases, leaving 11 bases between them. The germline CDR1 and CDR2 sequences are GTSNPN and SVGIG (reference sequence). The length of the CDR3 is 15 residues. The CDR3 sequence: CAWSLTAANTGELFF. DNA of the CDR3: TGTGCCTGGAGCCTGACTGCTGCGAACACCGGGGAGCTGTTTTTT.

The rearrangement links TRBV10-3 to TRBJ1-3; D is perhaps TRBD1 (6 bases). The CDR3 runs 18 residues. Germline V lookup: CDR1 ENHRY, CDR2 SYGVKD. The ends were cut back, 3 bases at V and 0 bases at J, with 18 bases in the middle. The CDR3 region is CAISEGGGTVSSGNTIYF. CDR3 DNA sequence: TGTGCCATCAGTGAAGGGGGGGGGACCGTCAGCTCTGGAAACACCATATATTTT.

This chain joins TRBV15 and TRBJ2-5; 8 nucleotides agree with TRBD1. CDR3 size: 13 residues. V gave up 3 bases and J gave up 5 bases; unmatched junction bases: 2. Germline assignment: CDR1 LNHNV and CDR2 YYDKDF (reference sequence). CDR3 sequence: CATSSRGQETQYF. CDR3 coding DNA: TGTGCCACCAGCAGCAGGGGGCAGGAGACCCAGTACTTC. The whole variable domain, filled in from reference TRBV15 and TRBJ2-5, reads DAMVIQNPRYQVTQFGKPVTLSCSQTLNHNVMYWYQQKSSQAPKLLFHYYDKDFNNEADTPDNFQSRRPNTSFCFLDIRSPGLGDTAMYLCATSSRGQETQYFGPGTRLLVL.

This chain joins TRBV5-4 and TRBJ1-1; D uncertain. V was trimmed by 4 bases and J by 4 bases, leaving 5 bases between them. The CDR3 spans 11 residues. CDR1 and CDR2 from the germline V gene are SGHNT and YYREEE (reference sequence). The CDR3 is CASSRSTEAFF. Written as DNA, the CDR3 is TGTGCCAGCAGCCGTTCCACTGAAGCTTTCTTT.

The chain links TRBV4-1 to TRBJ2-7; 11 nucleotides match TRBD1. Germline assignment: CDR1 MGHRA and CDR2 YSYEKL. The CDR3 is made up of 15 amino acids. V lost 4 bases and J lost 3; bases outside the gene matches: 5. The chain's CDR3 is CASSPGQGASYEQYF. The DNA for the CDR3 is TGCGCCAGCAGCCCAGGACAGGGGGCTAGCTACGAGCAGTACTTC.

This chain's CDR3 is CASSFPPVADNEQFF. The CDR3 coding sequence is TGTGCCAGCAGTTTCCCTCCGGTTGCGGACAATGAGCAGTTCTTC. The chain couples TRBV28 to TRBJ2-1, with D uncertain. The CDR3 covers 15 residues. Germline V gene sequence: CDR1 MDHEN, CDR2 SYDVKM. Between the trimmed V and J ends, which lost 3 bases and 5 bases, there was a span of 14 bases.

On this clone itself: The DNA is omitted, as the CDR3 cannot be located on it reliably, and the CDR3 follows TCRdb's listing. This chain joins TRBV20-1 and TRBJ2-7; TRBD1 is the table's D call, not checked against the DNA. The CDR3 totals 11 residues, both ends included. Germline V gene lookup returns CDR1 DFQATT and CDR2 SNEGSKA (reference sequence). This CDR3 is CSARVGQGTYF.

The chain's CDR3 is CASSESGAEQFF. The DNA for the CDR3 is TGCGCCAGCAGTGAGTCGGGCGCTGAGCAGTTCTTC. The chain links TRBV10-2 to TRBJ2-1; no firm D call. Germline CDR1 is WSHSY and CDR2 is SAAADI. Trimming shortened V by 0 bases and J by 9 bases, and 6 bases separated the two germline ends. The CDR3 has 12 residues.

The chain uses TRBV7-8 and TRBJ1-4; D not resolved. Germline CDR1 SGHVS, CDR2 FQNEAQ. CDR3 length: 13 amino acids. V lost 1 base to trimming and J lost 8 bases, with 8 bases between them. The CDR3 DNA reads TGTGCCAGCAGCTTAGGGGGAGGGGAAAAACTGTTTTTT. Translating it yields CASSLGGGEKLFF.

The chain carries TRBV6-5 and TRBJ2-2; D is undetermined. The CDR3 is made up of 15 amino acids. CDR1 is MNHEY and CDR2 is SVGAGI in the germline V gene. Trimming pared 7 bases from V and 5 bases from J, leaving 17 bases between. The CDR3 sequence is CASTFGAVATGELFF. CDR3 DNA: TGTGCCAGCACCTTCGGAGCAGTAGCTACCGGGGAGCTGTTTTTT.

V and J are TRBV7-3 and TRBJ1-1, with D unresolved. The CDR3 is made up of 13 amino acids. Germline V gives CDR1 SGHTA, CDR2 FQGTGA. Between the trimmed V and J ends, which lost 5 bases and 5 bases, there was a span of 12 bases. CDR3 coding DNA: TGTGCCAGCAGCCCTGGTTGGAGGACTGAAGCTTTCTTT. It specifies CASSPGWRTEAFF.

This chain uses TRBV15 with TRBJ2-1; TRBD2 is a possible D gene (5 bases). Germline V gene data show CDR1 as LNHNV and CDR2 as YYDKDF (reference sequence). The CDR3 contains 16 residues. Trimming removed 3 bases from V and 0 bases from J, with 12 bases in between. DNA of the CDR3: TGTGCCACCAGCAGCTACGGGGAATTCTCCTACAATGAGCAGTTCTTC. Protein sequence: CATSSYGEFSYNEQFF.

The chain recombines TRBV6-1 with TRBJ2-7, with D possibly matching TRBD1 (5 bases). CDR1 and CDR2 from the germline V gene are MNHNS and SASEGT. This CDR3 region has 13 residues. Trimming pared 3 bases from V and 2 bases from J, leaving 8 bases between. CDR3 protein: CASSDRAPYEQYF. CDR3 nucleotide sequence: TGTGCCAGCAGTGACAGGGCCCCCTACGAGCAGTACTTC.

The V gene is TRBV13, the J gene TRBJ2-5, with 14 positions matching TRBD2. Germline CDR1 reads PRHDT; CDR2 reads FYEKMQ (reference sequence). After removal of 0 bases from V and 2 bases from J, the junction contained 5 bases not matched to a gene. The CDR3 spans 18 residues. CDR3 sequence reads: CASSLGETSGGDQETQYF. The CDR3 DNA is TGTGCCAGCAGCTTAGGCGAGACTAGCGGGGGGGATCAAGAGACCCAGTACTTC.

The CDR3 loop reads CASTTGTGFSYEQYF. In DNA, the CDR3 is TGTGCCAGCACCACGGGGACAGGCTTCTCCTACGAGCAGTACTTC. This sequence joins TRBV21-1 and TRBJ2-7; the table's D call TRBD1 went unverified against the DNA. TRBV21-1 is a documented pseudogene. CDR3 length equals 15 residues.

This clone came up once. The CDR3 region is CASSLGWEGDGYTF. CDR3 sequence (DNA): TGTGCCAGCAGCTTAGGTTGGGAGGGTGATGGCTACACCTTC. V and J are TRBV7-2 and TRBJ1-2; D is undetermined. Germline values: CDR1 SGHTA, CDR2 FQGNSA. Trimming removed 1 base from V and 6 bases from J, with 12 bases in between. The CDR3 spans 14 residues.

Notes on this clone: A junction boundary mismatches the germline segment, possibly from a read error. V is TRBV10-2 and J is TRBJ2-3; 11 positions agree with TRBD2. Germline V gene lookup returns CDR1 WSHSY and CDR2 SAAADI. The CDR3 has 16 amino acids. The CDR3, as DNA: TGCGCCAGCAGTGAGTCCTCTAGCGGGGGGACAGGTACGCAGTATTTT. This codes for CASSESSSGGTGTQYF.

This sequence joins TRBV28 and TRBJ2-2; TRBD1 is a possible D gene (6 bases). Germline CDR1 and CDR2: MDHEN and SYDVKM. The CDR3 has 12 residues. V lost 8 bases and J 5 bases, leaving 9 bases between the germline ends. This CDR3 reads CASHTGTGELFF. Here the CDR3 DNA reads TGTGCCAGCCATACAGGGACCGGGGAGCTGTTTTTT.

The CDR3 is CASSPRVAYEQYF. Written as DNA, the CDR3 is TGTGCCAGCAGCCCGAGGGTTGCCTACGAGCAGTACTTC. The chain combines TRBV7-2 with TRBJ2-7; D possibly corresponds to TRBD2 (5 bases). The CDR3 extends over 13 amino acids. Germline CDR1 is SGHTA and CDR2 is FQGNSA. The V gene lost 5 bases and the J gene lost 2 bases, with 10 bases spanning the gap.